This record looks at one TCR beta chain sequence and its context. There were no participants with HIV treated outside the United States. A v3.0 immunoSEQ assay was performed at survey level. The assay was immunoSEQ multiplex PCR, and TCRdb's table has in-frame clones only and misses some. The profile covers tens of thousands of clones, with more than 75% appearing a single time and about 4.5% taken by the ten largest. This specimen belongs to a study of long-term antiretroviral therapy in people with HIV. The input for sequencing was unsorted PBMCs, taken almost 6 years after starting antiretroviral therapy. The source is a man aged 30-40 years with HIV.

CDR3 region: CAQILAQDRTF. The CDR3 DNA sequence: TGTGCCCAAATCCTCGCGCAGGACCGAACTTTC. The chain employs TRBV21-1 and TRBJ2-7. TRBV21-1 is classified as a pseudogene. This CDR3 comprises 11 residues.